One and the same sample provided the 8 T cell receptor beta chains below, sequenced in a study of T-cell reconstitution after alpha-beta-depleted transplantation in children. Preparing the TCRbeta library involved the use of unique molecular identifiers. Using its own MiXCR run on the PCR reads, TCRdb lists one record per CDR3 protein. The sample includes some 550,000 distinct CDR3 sequences, more than 20% of them seen just once. Here the sequenced sample was PBMCs, mostly from graft donor cells, taken 360 days after TCRalphabeta/CD19-depleted stem cell transplant. These receptors were obtained from a boy younger than two who had a stem cell transplant for acute myeloid leukemia, so the T cells may come from the graft donor.

The chain recombines TRBV12-3 or TRBV12-4 with TRBJ2-2, with D tentatively TRBD1 (6 bases). This CDR3 is 14 amino acids long. V was clipped by 7 bases and J by 4 bases, with 13 bases between them. CDR3 DNA: TGTGCCAGCAACAGGGACCCGGTCACCGGGGAGCTGTTTTTT. It codes for CASNRDPVTGELFF.

In its sample, this clonotype was seen a few times. The chain carries TRBV6-5 and TRBJ2-1; 9 nucleotides align to TRBD2. Trimming removed 0 bases from V and 8 bases from J; junction bases left unmatched: 5. CDR1 is MNHEY and CDR2 is SVGAGI in the germline V gene. This CDR3 is built from 15 residues. The CDR3 is CASSYSRGGRDEQFF. The CDR3, as DNA: TGTGCCAGCAGTTACTCGCGGGGGGGCCGTGATGAGCAGTTCTTC.

This clonotype was seen only a few times. The chain is built from TRBV6-5 and TRBJ2-2, with 7 bases matching TRBD1. CDR1 is MNHEY and CDR2 is SVGAGI in the germline V gene. The CDR3 covers 14 residues. J gave up 7 bases and V 8 bases, and 10 bases lay outside the gene matches. Here the CDR3 reads CASADRDEIGELFF. The CDR3 DNA is TGTGCCAGCGCCGACAGGGACGAAATCGGGGAGCTGTTTTTT.

In this sample, this clonotype turned up many times. The rearrangement joins TRBV5-1 to TRBJ2-1; TRBD1 matches 8 bases. From germline, CDR1 is SGHRS and CDR2 YFSETQ. There are 11 residues in the CDR3. Trimming cost V 4 bases and J 13 bases; bases outside gene matches: 4. The CDR3 region is CASSTGTGQFF. The CDR3 coding sequence is TGCGCCAGCAGCACCGGGACAGGTCAGTTCTTC. The whole variable domain, filled in from reference TRBV5-1 and TRBJ2-1, reads KAGVTQTPRYLIKTRGQQVTLSCSPISGHRSVSWYQQTPGQGLQFLFEYFSETQRNKGNFPGRFSGRQFSNSRSEMNVSTLELGDSALYLCASSTGTGQFFGPGTRLTVL.

This clonotype was observed at least ten times. CDR3 region: CASSYRETLHF. The CDR3 DNA sequence: TGTGCCAGCAGTTACCGGGAGACCCTCCACTTT. The genes are TRBV6-6 and TRBJ1-6; D not certain. Germline CDR1 and CDR2: MNHNY and SVGAGI (reference sequence). Between the trimmed V and J ends, which lost 2 bases and 14 bases, there was a span of 7 bases. The CDR3 extends over 11 amino acids.

The V call is TRBV6-1, the J call TRBJ1-2, with a tentative D call TRBD1 (6 bases). In germline, CDR1 is MNHNS, CDR2 SASEGT. The CDR3 is made up of 15 amino acids. V shed 1 base and J shed 8 bases, with 17 bases lying between them. This CDR3 reads CASSEGAGESWGYTF. The CDR3 DNA follows: TGTGCCAGCAGTGAAGGGGCAGGGGAAAGCTGGGGCTACACCTTC.

This clonotype was observed at least ten times. The genes are TRBV27 and TRBJ1-5, with D unclear. V was pared by 5 bases and J by 9 bases, with 11 bases between. Per the germline V gene, CDR1 is MNHEY and CDR2 is SMNVEV (reference sequence). CDR3 size: 12 residues. The CDR3 is CASSDYLGPQHF. Here the CDR3 DNA reads TGTGCCAGCAGTGATTACCTTGGGCCCCAGCATTTT.

The rearrangement uses TRBV2 and TRBJ2-7; D remains unclear. CDR1 is SNHLY, CDR2 FYNNEI, per germline. Trimming shortened V by 5 bases and J by 0 bases, and 8 bases separated the two germline ends. This CDR3 contains 13 residues. CDR3 region: CASSLFGSYEQYV. CDR3 DNA sequence: TGTGCCAGCAGTCTCTTTGGCTCCTACGAGCAGTACGTC.